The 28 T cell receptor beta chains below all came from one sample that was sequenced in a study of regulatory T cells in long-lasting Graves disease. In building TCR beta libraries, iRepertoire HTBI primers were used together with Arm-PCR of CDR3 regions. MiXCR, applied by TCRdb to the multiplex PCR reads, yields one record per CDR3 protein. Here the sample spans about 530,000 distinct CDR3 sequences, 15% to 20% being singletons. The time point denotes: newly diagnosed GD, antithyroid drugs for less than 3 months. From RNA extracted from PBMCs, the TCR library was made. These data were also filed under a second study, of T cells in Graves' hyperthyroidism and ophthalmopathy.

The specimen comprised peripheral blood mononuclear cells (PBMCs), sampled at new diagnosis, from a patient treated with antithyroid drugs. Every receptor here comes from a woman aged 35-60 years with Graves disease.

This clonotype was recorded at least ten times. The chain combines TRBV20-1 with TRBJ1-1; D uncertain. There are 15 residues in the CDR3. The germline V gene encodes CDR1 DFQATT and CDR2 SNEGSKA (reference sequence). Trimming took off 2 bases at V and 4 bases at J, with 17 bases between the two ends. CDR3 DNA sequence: TGCAGTGCTAGACTCCCCTTGGGGATTCCCACTGAAGCTTTCTTT. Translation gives CSARLPLGIPTEAFF.

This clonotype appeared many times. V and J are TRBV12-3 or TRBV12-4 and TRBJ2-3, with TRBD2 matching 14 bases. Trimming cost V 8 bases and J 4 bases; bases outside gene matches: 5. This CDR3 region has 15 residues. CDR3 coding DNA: TGTGCCAGCGGTACGGGACTAGCGGGAGCAGATACGCAGTATTTT. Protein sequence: CASGTGLAGADTQYF.

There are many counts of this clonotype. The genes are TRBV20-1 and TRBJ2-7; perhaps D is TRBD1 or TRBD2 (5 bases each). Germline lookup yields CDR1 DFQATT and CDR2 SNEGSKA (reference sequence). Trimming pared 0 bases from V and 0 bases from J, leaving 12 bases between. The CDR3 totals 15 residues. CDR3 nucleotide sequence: TGCAGTGCTAGAGATCCGGGACGTAGCTCCTACGAGCAGTACTTC. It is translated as CSARDPGRSSYEQYF.

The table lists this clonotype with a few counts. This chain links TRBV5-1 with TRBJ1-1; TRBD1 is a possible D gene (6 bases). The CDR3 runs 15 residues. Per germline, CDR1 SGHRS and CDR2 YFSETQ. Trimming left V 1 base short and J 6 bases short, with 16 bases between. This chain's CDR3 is CASSLMGGGRPEAFF. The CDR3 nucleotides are TGCGCCAGCAGCTTGATGGGGGGCGGTAGGCCTGAAGCTTTCTTT.

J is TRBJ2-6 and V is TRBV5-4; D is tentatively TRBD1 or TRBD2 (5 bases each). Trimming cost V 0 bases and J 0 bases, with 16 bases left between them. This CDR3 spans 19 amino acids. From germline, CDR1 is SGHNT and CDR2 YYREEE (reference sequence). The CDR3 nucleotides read TGTGCCAGCAGCTTGGCCGAGGGGACCGCCGGCTCTGGGGCCAACGTCCTGACTTTC. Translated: CASSLAEGTAGSGANVLTF.

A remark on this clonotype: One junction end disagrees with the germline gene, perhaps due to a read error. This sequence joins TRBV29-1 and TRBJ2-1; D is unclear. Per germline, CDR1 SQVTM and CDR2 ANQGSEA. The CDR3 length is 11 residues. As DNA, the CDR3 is TGCAGCGTAGAAGGCTACAATGAGCAGTTCTTC. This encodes CSVEGYNEQFF.

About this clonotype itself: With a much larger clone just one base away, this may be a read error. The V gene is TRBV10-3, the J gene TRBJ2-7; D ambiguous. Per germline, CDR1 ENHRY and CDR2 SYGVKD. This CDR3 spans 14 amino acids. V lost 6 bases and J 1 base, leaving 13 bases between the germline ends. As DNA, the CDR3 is TGTGCCATCAGCGACTCTGGCCCTTCCTACGAGCAGTACTTC. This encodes CAISDSGPSYEQYF.

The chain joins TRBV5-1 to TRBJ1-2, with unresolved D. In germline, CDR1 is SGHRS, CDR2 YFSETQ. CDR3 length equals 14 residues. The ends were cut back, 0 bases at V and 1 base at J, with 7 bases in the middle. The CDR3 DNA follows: TGCGCCAGCAGCTTGGGGCAGAATAACTATGGCTACACCTTC. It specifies CASSLGQNNYGYTF.

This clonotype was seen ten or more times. The chain's CDR3 is CSVVLAVEAFF. The CDR3, as DNA: TGCAGCGTTGTTTTGGCGGTGGAAGCTTTCTTT. V and J are TRBV29-1 and TRBJ1-1; D is uncertain. The V end lost 4 bases, the J end lost 8 bases, and 11 bases lay between the germline ends. Per germline, CDR1 SQVTM and CDR2 ANQGSEA. The CDR3 extends over 11 amino acids.

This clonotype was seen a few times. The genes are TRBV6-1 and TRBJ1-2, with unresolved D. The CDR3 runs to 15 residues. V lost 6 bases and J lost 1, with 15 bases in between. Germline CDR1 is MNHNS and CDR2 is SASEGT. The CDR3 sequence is CASRHPAALNYGYTF. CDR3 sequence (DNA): TGTGCCAGCAGGCACCCGGCGGCCCTTAACTATGGCTACACCTTC.

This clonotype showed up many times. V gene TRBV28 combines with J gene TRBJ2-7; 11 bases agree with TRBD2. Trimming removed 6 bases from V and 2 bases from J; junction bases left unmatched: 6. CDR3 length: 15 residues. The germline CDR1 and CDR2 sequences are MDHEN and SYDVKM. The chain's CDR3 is CASRLAGGPTYEQYF. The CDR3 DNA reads TGTGCCAGCAGGCTAGCGGGGGGACCGACCTACGAGCAGTACTTC. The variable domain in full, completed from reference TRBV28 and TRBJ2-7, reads DVKVTQSSRYLVKRTGEKVFLECVQDMDHENMFWYRQDPGLGLRLIYFSYDVKMKEKGDIPEGYSVSREKKERFSLILESASTNQTSMYLCASRLAGGPTYEQYFGPGTRLTVT.

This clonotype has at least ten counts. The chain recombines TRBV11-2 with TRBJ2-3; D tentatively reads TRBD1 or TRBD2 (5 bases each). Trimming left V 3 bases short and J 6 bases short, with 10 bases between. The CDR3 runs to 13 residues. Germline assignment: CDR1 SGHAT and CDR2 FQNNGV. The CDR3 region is CASSLRGVDTQYF. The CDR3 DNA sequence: TGTGCCAGCAGCTTGAGAGGGGTGGATACGCAGTATTTT. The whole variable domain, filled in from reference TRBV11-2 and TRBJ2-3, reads EAGVAQSPRYKIIEKRQSVAFWCNPISGHATLYWYQQILGQGPKLLIQFQNNGVVDDSQLPKDRFSAERLKGVDSTLKIQPAKLEDSAVYLCASSLRGVDTQYFGPGTRLTVL.

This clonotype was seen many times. The CDR3 bases are TGTGCCAGCAGGACCGACAGGGGATATGGCTACACCTTC. Its protein is CASRTDRGYGYTF. The chain carries TRBV28 and TRBJ1-2, with 8 nucleotides matching TRBD1. The CDR3 is 13 residues long. The germline V gene has CDR1 MDHEN and CDR2 SYDVKM. V shed 6 bases, J shed 5 bases, and the junction held 5 bases outside the gene matches.

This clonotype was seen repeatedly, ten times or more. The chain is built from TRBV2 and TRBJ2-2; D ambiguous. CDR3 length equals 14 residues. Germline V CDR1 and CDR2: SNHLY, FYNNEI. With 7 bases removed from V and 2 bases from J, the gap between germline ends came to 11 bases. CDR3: CASMVTPNTGELFF. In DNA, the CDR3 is TGTGCCAGCATGGTGACACCAAACACCGGGGAGCTGTTTTTT.

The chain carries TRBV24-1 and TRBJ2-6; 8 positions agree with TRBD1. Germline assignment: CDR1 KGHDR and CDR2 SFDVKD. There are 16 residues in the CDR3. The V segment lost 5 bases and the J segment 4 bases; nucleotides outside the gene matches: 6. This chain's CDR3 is CATSGAGGSGANVLTF. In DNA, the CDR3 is TGTGCCACCAGTGGGGCAGGGGGCTCCGGGGCCAACGTCCTGACTTTC.

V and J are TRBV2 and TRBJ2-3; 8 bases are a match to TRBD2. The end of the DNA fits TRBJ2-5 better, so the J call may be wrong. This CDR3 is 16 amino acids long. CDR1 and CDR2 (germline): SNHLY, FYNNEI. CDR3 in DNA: TGTGCCAGCAGTGAAGAATCCGGGAGGGCCGGGGAGACCCAGTACTTC. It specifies CASSEESGRAGETQYF.

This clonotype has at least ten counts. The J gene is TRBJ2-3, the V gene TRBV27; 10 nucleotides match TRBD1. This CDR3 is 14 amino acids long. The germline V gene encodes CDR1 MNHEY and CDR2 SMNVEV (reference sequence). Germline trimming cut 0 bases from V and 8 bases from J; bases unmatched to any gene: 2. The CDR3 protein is CASSLSGQGPTQYF. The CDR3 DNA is TGTGCCAGCAGTTTATCGGGACAGGGGCCTACGCAGTATTTT.

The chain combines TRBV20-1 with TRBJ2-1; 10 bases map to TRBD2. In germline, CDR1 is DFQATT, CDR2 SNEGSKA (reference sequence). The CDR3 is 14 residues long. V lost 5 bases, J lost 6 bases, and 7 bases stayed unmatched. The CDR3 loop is CSALLAGARNEQFF. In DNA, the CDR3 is TGCAGTGCTCTCCTAGCGGGGGCCCGCAATGAGCAGTTCTTC.

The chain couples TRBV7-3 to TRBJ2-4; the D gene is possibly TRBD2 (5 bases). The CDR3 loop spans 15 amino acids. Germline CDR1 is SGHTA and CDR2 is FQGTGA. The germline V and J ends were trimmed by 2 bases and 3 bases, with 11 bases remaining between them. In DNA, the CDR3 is TGTGCCAGCAGCTTAGGAGGTAGTAGCAAAAACATTCAGTACTTC. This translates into CASSLGGSSKNIQYF.

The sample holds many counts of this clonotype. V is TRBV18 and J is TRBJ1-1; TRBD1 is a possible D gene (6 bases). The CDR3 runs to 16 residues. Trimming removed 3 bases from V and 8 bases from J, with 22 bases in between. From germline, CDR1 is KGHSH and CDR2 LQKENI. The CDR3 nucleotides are TGTGCCAGCTCACCGGCCGGGGGCCTGGTTGGTGACGAAGCTTTCTTT. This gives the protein CASSPAGGLVGDEAFF.

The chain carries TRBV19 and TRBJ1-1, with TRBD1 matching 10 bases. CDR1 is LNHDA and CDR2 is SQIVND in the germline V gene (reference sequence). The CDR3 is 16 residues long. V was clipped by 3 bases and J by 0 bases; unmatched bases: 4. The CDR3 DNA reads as TGTGCCAGTAGTATCAAGGGACAGGGGCTGAACACTGAAGCTTTCTTT. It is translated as CASSIKGQGLNTEAFF. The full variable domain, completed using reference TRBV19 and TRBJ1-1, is DGGITQSPKYLFRKEGQNVTLSCEQNLNHDAMYWYRQDPGQGLRLIYYSQIVNDFQKGDIAEGYSVSREKKESFPLTVTSAQKNPTAFYLCASSIKGQGLNTEAFFGQGTRLTVV.

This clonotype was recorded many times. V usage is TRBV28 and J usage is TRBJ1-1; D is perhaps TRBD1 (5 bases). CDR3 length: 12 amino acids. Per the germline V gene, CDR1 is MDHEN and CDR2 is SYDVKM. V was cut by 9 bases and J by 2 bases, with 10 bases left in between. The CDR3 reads CASIRENTEAFF. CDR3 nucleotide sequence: TGTGCCAGTATCAGGGAAAACACTGAAGCTTTCTTT. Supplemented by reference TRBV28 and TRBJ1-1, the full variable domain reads DVKVTQSSRYLVKRTGEKVFLECVQDMDHENMFWYRQDPGLGLRLIYFSYDVKMKEKGDIPEGYSVSREKKERFSLILESASTNQTSMYLCASIRENTEAFFGQGTRLTVV.

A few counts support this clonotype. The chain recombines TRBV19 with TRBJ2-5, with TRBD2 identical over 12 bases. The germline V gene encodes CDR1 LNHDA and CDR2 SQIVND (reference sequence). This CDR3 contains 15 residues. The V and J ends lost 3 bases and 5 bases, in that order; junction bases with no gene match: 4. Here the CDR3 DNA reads TGTGCCAGTAGTATCGGGACTAGCGGGTGGGAGACCCAGTACTTC. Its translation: CASSIGTSGWETQYF.

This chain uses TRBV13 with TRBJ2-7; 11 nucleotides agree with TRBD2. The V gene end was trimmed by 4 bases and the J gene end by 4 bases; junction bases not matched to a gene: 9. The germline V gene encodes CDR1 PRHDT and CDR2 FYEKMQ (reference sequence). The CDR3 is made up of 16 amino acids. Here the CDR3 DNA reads TGTGCCAGCAGCTCCCTGACTAGCGGGGAAACTTACGAGCAGTACTTC. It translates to CASSSLTSGETYEQYF. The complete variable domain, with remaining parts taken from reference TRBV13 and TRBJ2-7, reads AAGVIQSPRHLIKEKRETATLKCYPIPRHDTVYWYQQGPGQDPQFLISFYEKMQSDKGSIPDRFSAQQFSDYHSELNMSSLELGDSALYFCASSSLTSGETYEQYFGPGTRLTVT.

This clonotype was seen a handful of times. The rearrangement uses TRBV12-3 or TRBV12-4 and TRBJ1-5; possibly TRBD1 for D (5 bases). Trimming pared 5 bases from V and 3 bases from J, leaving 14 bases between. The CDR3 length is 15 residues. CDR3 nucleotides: TGTGCCAGCAGTCCCGCGGGACTATTCAATCAGCCCCAGCATTTT. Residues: CASSPAGLFNQPQHF.

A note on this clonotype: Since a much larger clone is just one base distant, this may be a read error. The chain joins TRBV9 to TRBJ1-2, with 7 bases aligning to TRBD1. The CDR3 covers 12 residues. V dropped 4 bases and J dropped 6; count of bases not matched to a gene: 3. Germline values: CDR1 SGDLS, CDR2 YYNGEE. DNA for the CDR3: TGTGCCAGCAGCCCCGGACAGGATGGCTACACCTTC. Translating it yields CASSPGQDGYTF. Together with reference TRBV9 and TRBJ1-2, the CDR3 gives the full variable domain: DSGVTQTPKHLITATGQRVTLRCSPRSGDLSVYWYQQSLDQGLQFLIQYYNGEERAKGNILERFSAQQFPDLHSELNLSSLELGDSALYFCASSPGQDGYTFGSGTRLTVV.

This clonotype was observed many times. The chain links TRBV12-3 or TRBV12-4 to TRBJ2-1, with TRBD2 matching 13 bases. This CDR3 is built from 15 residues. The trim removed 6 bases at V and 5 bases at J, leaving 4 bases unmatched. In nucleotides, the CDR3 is TGTGCCAGCAGCGGACTAGCGGGGGCCCACAATGAGCAGTTCTTC. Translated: CASSGLAGAHNEQFF.

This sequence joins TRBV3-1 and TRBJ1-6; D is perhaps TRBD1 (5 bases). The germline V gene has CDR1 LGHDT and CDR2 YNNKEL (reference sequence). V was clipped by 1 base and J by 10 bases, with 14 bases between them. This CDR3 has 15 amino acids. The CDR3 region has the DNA TGTGCCAGCAGCCAAGTAATAGGGGCAGGATCACCCCTCCACTTT. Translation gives CASSQVIGAGSPLHF.